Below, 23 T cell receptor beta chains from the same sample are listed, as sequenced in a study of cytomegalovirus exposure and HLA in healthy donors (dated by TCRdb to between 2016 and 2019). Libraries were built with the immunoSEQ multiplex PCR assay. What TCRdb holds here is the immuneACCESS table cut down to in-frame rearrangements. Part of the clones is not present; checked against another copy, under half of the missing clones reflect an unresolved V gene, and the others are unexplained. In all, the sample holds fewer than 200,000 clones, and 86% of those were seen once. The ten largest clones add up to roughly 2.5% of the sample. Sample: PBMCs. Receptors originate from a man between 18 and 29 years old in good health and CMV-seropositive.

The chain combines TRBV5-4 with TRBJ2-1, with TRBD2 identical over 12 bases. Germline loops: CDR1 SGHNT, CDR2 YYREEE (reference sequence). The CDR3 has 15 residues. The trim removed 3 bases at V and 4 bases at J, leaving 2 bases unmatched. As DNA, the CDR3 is TGTGCCAGCAGCTCTGGACTAGCGGGATACAATGAGCAGTTCTTC. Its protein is CASSSGLAGYNEQFF.

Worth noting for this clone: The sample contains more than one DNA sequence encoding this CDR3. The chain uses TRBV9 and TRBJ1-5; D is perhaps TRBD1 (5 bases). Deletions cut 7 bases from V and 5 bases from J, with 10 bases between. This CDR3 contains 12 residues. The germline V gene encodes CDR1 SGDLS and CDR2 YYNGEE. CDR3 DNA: TGTGCCAGCGGGCAGGGCGATCAGCCCCAGCATTTT. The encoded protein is CASGQGDQPQHF. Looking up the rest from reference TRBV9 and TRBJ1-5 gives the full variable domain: DSGVTQTPKHLITATGQRVTLRCSPRSGDLSVYWYQQSLDQGLQFLIQYYNGEERAKGNILERFSAQQFPDLHSELNLSSLELGDSALYFCASGQGDQPQHFGDGTRLSIL.

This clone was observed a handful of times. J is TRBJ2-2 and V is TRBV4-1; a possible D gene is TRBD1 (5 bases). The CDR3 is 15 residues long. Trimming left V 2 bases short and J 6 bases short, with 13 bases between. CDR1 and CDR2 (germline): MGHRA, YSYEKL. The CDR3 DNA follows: TGCGCCAGCAGCCAAATCAGGGATCTGTCCGGGGAGCTGTTTTTT. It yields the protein CASSQIRDLSGELFF.

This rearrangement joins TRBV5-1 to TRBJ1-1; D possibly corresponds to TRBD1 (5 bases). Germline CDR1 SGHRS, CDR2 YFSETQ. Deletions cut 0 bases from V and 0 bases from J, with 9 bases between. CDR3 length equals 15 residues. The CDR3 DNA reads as TGCGCCAGCAGCTTGGATGGCAGGGTGAACACTGAAGCTTTCTTT. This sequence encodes CASSLDGRVNTEAFF.

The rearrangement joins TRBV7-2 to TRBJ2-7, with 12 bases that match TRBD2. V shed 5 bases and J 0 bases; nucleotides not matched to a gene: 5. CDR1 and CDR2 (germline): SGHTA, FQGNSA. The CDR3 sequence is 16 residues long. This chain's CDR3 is CASSRTSGESSYEQYF. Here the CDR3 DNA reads TGTGCCAGCAGCCGGACTAGCGGGGAGAGCTCCTACGAGCAGTACTTC.

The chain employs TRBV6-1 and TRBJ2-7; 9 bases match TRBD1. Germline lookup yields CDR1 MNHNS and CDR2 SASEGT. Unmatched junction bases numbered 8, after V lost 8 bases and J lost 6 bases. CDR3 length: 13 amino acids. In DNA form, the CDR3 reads TGTGCCAGCGTCCCGGGACAGGGAGGCGAGCAGTACTTC. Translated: CASVPGQGGEQYF.

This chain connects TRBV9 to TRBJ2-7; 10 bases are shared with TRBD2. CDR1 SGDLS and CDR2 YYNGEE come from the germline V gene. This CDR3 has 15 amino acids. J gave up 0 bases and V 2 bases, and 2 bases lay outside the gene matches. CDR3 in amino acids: CASSVTSGDSYEQYF. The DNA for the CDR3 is TGTGCCAGCAGCGTCACTAGCGGGGACTCCTACGAGCAGTACTTC.

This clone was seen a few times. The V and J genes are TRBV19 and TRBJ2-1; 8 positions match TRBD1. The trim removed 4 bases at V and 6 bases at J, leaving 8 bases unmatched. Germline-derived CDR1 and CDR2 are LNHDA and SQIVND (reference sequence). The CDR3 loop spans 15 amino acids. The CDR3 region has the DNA TGTGCCAGTAGTAGATATCTCGGGACAGGCAATGAGCAGTTCTTC. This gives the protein CASSRYLGTGNEQFF.

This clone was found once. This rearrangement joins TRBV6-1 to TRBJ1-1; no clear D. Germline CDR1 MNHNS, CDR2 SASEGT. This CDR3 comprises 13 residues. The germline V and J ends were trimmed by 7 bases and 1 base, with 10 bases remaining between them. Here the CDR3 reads CASKADPNTEAFF. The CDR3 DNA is TGTGCCAGCAAAGCGGACCCGAACACTGAAGCTTTCTTT.

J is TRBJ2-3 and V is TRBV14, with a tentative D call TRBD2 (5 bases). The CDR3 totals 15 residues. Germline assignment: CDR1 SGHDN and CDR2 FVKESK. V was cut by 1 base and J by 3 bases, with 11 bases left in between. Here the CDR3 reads CASSQGGMGTDTQYF. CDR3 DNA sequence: TGTGCCAGCAGCCAAGGAGGGATGGGAACAGATACGCAGTATTTT.

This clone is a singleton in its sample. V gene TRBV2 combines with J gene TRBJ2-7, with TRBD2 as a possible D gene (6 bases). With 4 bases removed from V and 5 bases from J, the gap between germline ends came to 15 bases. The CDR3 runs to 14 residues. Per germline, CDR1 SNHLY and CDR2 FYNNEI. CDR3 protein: CASSVSGKRNEQYF. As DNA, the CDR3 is TGTGCCAGCAGTGTTAGCGGAAAAAGAAACGAGCAGTACTTC.

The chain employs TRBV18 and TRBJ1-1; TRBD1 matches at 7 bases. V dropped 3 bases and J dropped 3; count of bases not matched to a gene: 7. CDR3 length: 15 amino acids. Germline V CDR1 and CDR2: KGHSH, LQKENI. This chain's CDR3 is CASSPQTGSDTEAFF. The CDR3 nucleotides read TGTGCCAGCTCACCCCAGACAGGGTCGGACACTGAAGCTTTCTTT.

In DNA, the CDR3 is TGTGCCAGCAGTTGGACTAGCGGATACGAGCAGTACTTC. It is translated as CASSWTSGYEQYF. The V and J genes are TRBV27 and TRBJ2-7; 10 nucleotides match TRBD2. The CDR3 is 13 residues long. Per the germline V gene, CDR1 is MNHEY and CDR2 is SMNVEV (reference sequence). Trimming removed 4 bases from V and 4 bases from J; junction bases left unmatched: 1.

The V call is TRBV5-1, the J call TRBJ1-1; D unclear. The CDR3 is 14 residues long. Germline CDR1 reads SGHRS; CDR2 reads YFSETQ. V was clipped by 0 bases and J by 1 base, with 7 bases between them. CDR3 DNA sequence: TGCGCCAGCAGCTTGGTCACACGGAACACTGAAGCTTTCTTT. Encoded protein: CASSLVTRNTEAFF.

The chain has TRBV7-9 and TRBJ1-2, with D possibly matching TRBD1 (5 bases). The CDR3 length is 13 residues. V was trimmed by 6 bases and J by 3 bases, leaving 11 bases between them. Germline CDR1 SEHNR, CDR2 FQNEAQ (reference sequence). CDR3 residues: CASSWGEDYGYTF. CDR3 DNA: TGTGCCAGCAGTTGGGGGGAGGACTATGGCTACACCTTC.

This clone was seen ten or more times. The CDR3 protein is CATSTGQGAIRGTDEQFF. DNA of the CDR3: TGTGCCACCAGCACGGGACAGGGGGCGATTCGGGGTACCGATGAGCAGTTCTTC. V and J are TRBV15 and TRBJ2-1; 12 bases line up with TRBD1. The V and J ends lost 4 bases and 8 bases, in that order; junction bases with no gene match: 15. This CDR3 contains 18 residues. Germline CDR1 reads LNHNV; CDR2 reads YYDKDF (reference sequence).

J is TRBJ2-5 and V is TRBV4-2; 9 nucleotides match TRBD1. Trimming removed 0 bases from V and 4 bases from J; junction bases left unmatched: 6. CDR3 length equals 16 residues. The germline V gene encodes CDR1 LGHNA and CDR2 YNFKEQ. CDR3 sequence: CASSQDRTGARETQYF. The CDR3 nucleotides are TGTGCCAGCAGCCAAGACCGGACAGGGGCACGAGAGACCCAGTACTTC.

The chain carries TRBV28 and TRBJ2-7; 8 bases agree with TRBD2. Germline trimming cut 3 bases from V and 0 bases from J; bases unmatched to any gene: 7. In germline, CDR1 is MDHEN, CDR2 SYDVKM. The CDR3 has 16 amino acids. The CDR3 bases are TGTGCCAGCAGTTTCGGGCGACTAGCGTTCTCCTACGAGCAGTACTTC. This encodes CASSFGRLAFSYEQYF.

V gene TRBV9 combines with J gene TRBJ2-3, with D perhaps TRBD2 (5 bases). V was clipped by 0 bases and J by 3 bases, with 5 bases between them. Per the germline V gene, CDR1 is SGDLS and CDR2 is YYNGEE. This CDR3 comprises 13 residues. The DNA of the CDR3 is TGTGCCAGCAGCGTAGCGGGAACAGATACGCAGTATTTT. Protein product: CASSVAGTDTQYF. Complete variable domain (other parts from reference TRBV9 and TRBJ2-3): DSGVTQTPKHLITATGQRVTLRCSPRSGDLSVYWYQQSLDQGLQFLIQYYNGEERAKGNILERFSAQQFPDLHSELNLSSLELGDSALYFCASSVAGTDTQYFGPGTRLTVL.

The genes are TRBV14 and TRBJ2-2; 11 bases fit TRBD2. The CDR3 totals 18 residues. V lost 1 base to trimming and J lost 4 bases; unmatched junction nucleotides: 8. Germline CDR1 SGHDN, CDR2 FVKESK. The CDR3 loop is CASSQVSSGRWFTGELFF. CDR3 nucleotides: TGTGCCAGCAGCCAAGTGTCTAGCGGGAGGTGGTTCACCGGGGAGCTGTTTTTT. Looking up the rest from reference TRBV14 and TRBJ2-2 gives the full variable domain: EAGVTQFPSHSVIEKGQTVTLRCDPISGHDNLYWYRRVMGKEIKFLLHFVKESKQDESGMPNNRFLAERTGGTYSTLKVQPAELEDSGVYFCASSQVSSGRWFTGELFFGEGSRLTVL.

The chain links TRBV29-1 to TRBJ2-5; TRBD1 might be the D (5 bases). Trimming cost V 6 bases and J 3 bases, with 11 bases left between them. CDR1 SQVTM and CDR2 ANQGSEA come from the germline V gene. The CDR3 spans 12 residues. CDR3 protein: CSVLDIKETQYF. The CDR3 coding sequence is TGCAGCGTACTGGACATTAAAGAGACCCAGTACTTC.

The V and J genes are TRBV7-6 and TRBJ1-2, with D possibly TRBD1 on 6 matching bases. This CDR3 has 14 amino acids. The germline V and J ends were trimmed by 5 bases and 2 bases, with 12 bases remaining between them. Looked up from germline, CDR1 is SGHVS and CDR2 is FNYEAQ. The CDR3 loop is CASSPPGTNYGYTF. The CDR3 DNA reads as TGTGCCAGCAGCCCGCCGGGGACAAACTATGGCTACACCTTC.

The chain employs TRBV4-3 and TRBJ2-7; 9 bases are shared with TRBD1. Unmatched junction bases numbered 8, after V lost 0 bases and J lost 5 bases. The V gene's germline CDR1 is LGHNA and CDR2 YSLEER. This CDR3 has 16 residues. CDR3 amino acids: CASSQERTGAGNEQYF. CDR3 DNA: TGCGCCAGCAGCCAAGAGAGGACAGGGGCGGGGAACGAGCAGTACTTC.